These T cell receptor beta chains were read from a single sample in a study of blood T cell repertoires in COVID-19. TCRdb's copy holds only in-frame clones and misses some; the assay was immunoSEQ multiplex PCR. The repertoire holds more than 150,000 clones, with about 86% as singletons. The material sequenced was peripheral blood. The receptors come from a man aged 50-59 years with active or convalescent COVID-19. Both conserved end residues are part of each CDR3. The D gene is left open where the match is weak.

CDR3,DNA,D,V,J
CASSFTSGGAKNIQYF,TGTGCCAGCAGCTTCACTTCCGGAGGAGCCAAAAACATTCAGTACTTC,-,TRBV11-2,TRBJ2-4
CASSRERLAGVIWNEQFF,TGTGCCAGCAGCCGAGAACGACTAGCGGGAGTGATTTGGAATGAGCAGTTCTTC,TRBD2,TRBV14,TRBJ2-1
CASSVGVGSSYNEQFF,TGTGCCAGCAGCGTAGGTGTCGGGAGCTCCTACAATGAGCAGTTCTTC,-,TRBV9,TRBJ2-1
CAISESLVPGNEQFF,TGTGCCATCAGTGAGTCGCTAGTCCCGGGGAATGAGCAGTTCTTC,-,TRBV10-3,TRBJ2-1
CASSQDPGTGGSYEQYF,TGTGCCAGCAGCCAAGATCCGGGGACCGGGGGCTCCTACGAGCAGTACTTC,-,TRBV4-2,TRBJ2-7
CASSDHRGAYEQYF,TGCGCCAGCAGCGACCACAGGGGGGCCTACGAGCAGTACTTC,TRBD1,TRBV5-1,TRBJ2-7
CASSYTGGDEKLFF,TGTGCCAGCAGTTACACAGGGGGCGATGAAAAACTGTTTTTT,TRBD1,TRBV6-2/TRBV6-3,TRBJ1-4
CASSWGQESGYGYTF,TGTGCCAGCAGCTGGGGACAGGAGTCTGGCTATGGCTACACCTTC,TRBD1,TRBV5-6,TRBJ1-2
CASSFSLLAKNIQYF,TGTGCCAGCAGTTTCTCCCTTCTAGCCAAAAACATTCAGTACTTC,-,TRBV6-2/TRBV6-3,TRBJ2-4
CASSPGVGDEQFF,TGTGCCAGTAGTCCAGGGGTGGGGGATGAGCAGTTCTTC,-,TRBV19,TRBJ2-1
CASSVSLLEELFF,TGTGCCAGTAGTGTGAGTCTTCTAGAGGAACTGTTTTTT,-,TRBV19,TRBJ1-4
CASKTEYSNQPQHF,TGTGCCAGCAAGACGGAGTATAGCAATCAGCCCCAGCATTTT,-,TRBV6-6,TRBJ1-5
CASSRQRVSGNTIYF,TGCGCCAGCAGCCGACAGCGCGTCTCTGGAAACACCATATATTTT,-,TRBV4-3,TRBJ1-3
CASSLSAARGNTIYF,TGCGCCAGCAGCTTGAGCGCGGCCCGCGGAAACACCATATATTTT,-,TRBV5-1,TRBJ1-3
CASSWGQGAENIQYF,TGTGCCAGCAGCTGGGGACAGGGGGCGGAAAACATTCAGTACTTC,TRBD1,TRBV7-9,TRBJ2-4
CASSLDGSGTYEQYF,TGTGCCAGCAGCTTGGACGGGTCCGGGACCTACGAGCAGTACTTC,-,TRBV5-6,TRBJ2-7